Included here is one T cell receptor beta chain sequence, with context. This CDR3 has 16 amino acids. V was trimmed by 0 bases and J by 4 bases, leaving 13 bases between them. Germline lookup yields CDR1 LGHNA and CDR2 YNFKEQ. These data originate in a study of blood T cell repertoires in COVID-19. Overall study: PBMCs, B-cell-depleted T cells, or T cells provided the cDNA or gDNA that made up the material.

Authors' processing steps: Reference gene primer amplification yielded estimated nucleated cell counts. Libraries were prepared by immunoSEQ multiplex PCR; TCRdb keeps only in-frame clonotypes and omits some of them. The V and J calls and the clone size are those of that table, but D and trimming were determined from the DNA. The table has 270,000 or so clones, around 91% seen once. The sequenced sample consisted of peripheral blood. This rearrangement joins TRBV4-2 to TRBJ2-1; D may be TRBD1 (5 bases). This clonotype was obtained from a woman aged 55 to 70 with COVID-19, enrolled during active disease. This CDR3 reads CASSQDRGLGYNEQFF. The DNA for the CDR3 is TGTGCCAGCAGCCAAGATAGGGGCCTGGGGTACAATGAGCAGTTCTTC.